Following are 16 T cell receptor beta chains from one sample sequenced in a study of response to subunit inactivated influenza vaccine. TCRdb analysed the RT-PCR reads with MiXCR anew, one entry per CDR3 protein. The profile shows approximately 700,000 distinct CDR3 sequences, 15% to 18% of them singletons. The sample here was PBMCs from blood, taken 12 days after vaccination. The receptors come from a man aged 50-60 years who received an inactivated influenza vaccine.

This chain uses TRBV5-1 with TRBJ1-5; 8 bases agree with TRBD1. Germline values: CDR1 SGHRS, CDR2 YFSETQ. V lost 3 bases and J lost 3; bases outside the gene matches: 5. This CDR3 contains 15 residues. The DNA of the CDR3 is TGCGCCAGCAGCTCCAGGACAGGGTACAATCAGCCCCAGCATTTT. Translation: CASSSRTGYNQPQHF.

This clonotype occurred a few times. The chain carries TRBV4-1 and TRBJ2-4; D not certain. In germline, CDR1 is MGHRA, CDR2 YSYEKL. The ends were cut back, 1 base at V and 1 base at J, with 11 bases in the middle. This CDR3 has 16 amino acids. The CDR3 sequence: CASSQAEERAKNIQYF. DNA of the CDR3: TGCGCCAGCAGCCAAGCAGAGGAAAGGGCCAAAAACATTCAGTACTTC.

This clonotype was found a few times. The rearrangement uses TRBV2 and TRBJ2-7; tentatively, D is TRBD2 (6 bases). Germline-derived CDR1 and CDR2 are SNHLY and FYNNEI. This CDR3 spans 14 amino acids. V lost 4 bases and J 6 bases, leaving 16 bases between the germline ends. CDR3 DNA: TGTGCCAGCAGTGGCGAGGACTATGCTCGCGAGCAGTACTTC. As protein: CASSGEDYAREQYF.

In its sample, this clonotype was seen a few times. This chain connects TRBV7-9 to TRBJ2-3; 7 nucleotides align to TRBD2. This CDR3 contains 15 residues. Trimming took 3 bases from V and 4 from J; bases not matched to a gene: 7. CDR1 SEHNR and CDR2 FQNEAQ come from the germline V gene (reference sequence). Here the CDR3 reads CASSFLSGVADTQYF. The CDR3, as DNA: TGTGCCAGCAGCTTTTTGAGCGGGGTTGCAGATACGCAGTATTTT.

This clonotype has only a few counts. This chain joins TRBV14 and TRBJ2-6, with D unclear. CDR1 SGHDN and CDR2 FVKESK come from the germline V gene. V was pared by 1 base and J by 2 bases, with 6 bases between. The CDR3 runs 15 residues. CDR3 in amino acids: CASSQAFTGANVLTF. CDR3 in DNA: TGTGCCAGCAGCCAAGCTTTTACTGGGGCCAACGTCCTGACTTTC.

The V and J genes are TRBV4-2 and TRBJ2-1; 10 nucleotides align to TRBD2. Trimming at V came to 1 base and at J to 3 bases, leaving 6 bases not matched to a gene. Germline V gives CDR1 LGHNA, CDR2 YNFKEQ. The CDR3 has 17 residues. CDR3 protein: CASSQVVAGGHYNEQFF. The CDR3 coding sequence is TGTGCCAGCAGCCAAGTGGTAGCGGGGGGCCACTACAATGAGCAGTTCTTC.

Many counts were recorded for this clonotype. Sequence at one end of the junction differs from germline and may be a read error. J is TRBJ2-1 and V is TRBV9; possibly TRBD1 or TRBD2 for D (5 bases each). Germline V gene data show CDR1 as SGDLS and CDR2 as YYNGEE. The CDR3 runs 11 residues. DNA for the CDR3: TGCGCCAGCAGTGTTGGGGGTGAGCAGTTCTTC. This codes for CASSVGGEQFF.

The chain combines TRBV29-1 with TRBJ2-5, with D unclear. Trimming cost V 3 bases and J 2 bases, with 10 bases left between them. Germline V lookup: CDR1 SQVTM, CDR2 ANQGSEA. The CDR3 is 13 residues long. The CDR3 spells CSVDSPRQETQYF. CDR3 in DNA: TGCAGCGTTGACTCGCCTAGACAAGAGACCCAGTACTTC.

CDR3 DNA: TGCGCCAGCAGCGTTAGCGGGGGGACCAACAATGAGCAGTTCTTC. It translates to CASSVSGGTNNEQFF. This chain connects TRBV5-1 to TRBJ2-1; 10 positions agree with TRBD2. V lost 4 bases and J lost 5; bases outside the gene matches: 6. Germline assignment: CDR1 SGHRS and CDR2 YFSETQ. The CDR3 consists of 15 residues.

This clonotype was counted many times. The chain is built from TRBV10-1 and TRBJ2-4, with unresolved D. Per germline, CDR1 WNHNN and CDR2 SYGVQD (reference sequence). CDR3 size: 13 residues. V shed 2 bases and J shed 7 bases, with 9 bases lying between them. The CDR3 spells CASSEGPWNIQYF. CDR3 DNA sequence: TGCGCCAGCAGTGAGGGGCCCTGGAACATTCAGTACTTC.

The chain has TRBV6-5 and TRBJ2-3; TRBD2 matches at 13 bases. In germline, CDR1 is MNHEY, CDR2 SVGAGI. CDR3 length: 18 residues. V was clipped by 0 bases and J by 3 bases; unmatched bases: 6. CDR3 coding DNA: TGTGCCAGCAGTTACTCGTGGACTAGCGGGGGAAGGACAGATACGCAGTATTTT. It codes for CASSYSWTSGGRTDTQYF.

The rearrangement uses TRBV9 and TRBJ2-2, with a weak D call TRBD2 (7 bases). With 1 base removed from V and 4 bases from J, the gap between germline ends came to 14 bases. The CDR3 consists of 16 residues. Germline V gene data show CDR1 as SGDLS and CDR2 as YYNGEE. CDR3 region: CASSVSWGGGTGELFF. CDR3 nucleotide sequence: TGTGCCAGCAGCGTATCTTGGGGAGGGGGCACCGGGGAGCTGTTTTTT.

This clonotype was observed a handful of times. The chain links TRBV28 to TRBJ1-2; TRBD1 is a possible D gene (6 bases). V dropped 2 bases and J dropped 2 bases, with 12 bases sitting between them. The CDR3 runs 15 residues. Germline CDR1 reads MDHEN; CDR2 reads SYDVKM. The chain's CDR3 is CASSLAGVKNYGYTF. As DNA, the CDR3 is TGTGCCAGCAGTTTAGCAGGGGTAAAAAACTATGGCTACACCTTC.

This clonotype was found a few times. This chain connects TRBV18 to TRBJ2-4; possible D gene TRBD1, 5 bases. V was shortened by 0 bases and J by 9 bases, with 9 bases between the two germline ends. Germline CDR1 is KGHSH and CDR2 is LQKENI. The CDR3 length is 13 residues. The CDR3 DNA follows: TGTGCCAGCTCACCACCAGGGCAGGGCATTCAGTACTTC. Translating it yields CASSPPGQGIQYF.

J is TRBJ2-3 and V is TRBV10-3, with TRBD2 matching 8 bases. The CDR3 runs 15 residues. Germline CDR1 and CDR2: ENHRY and SYGVKD. J gave up 4 bases and V 3 bases, and 6 bases lay outside the gene matches. CDR3 nucleotides: TGTGCCATCAGTGAACCGGGACTAGGGTCAGATACGCAGTATTTT. Translating it yields CAISEPGLGSDTQYF.

This clonotype came up a few times. The chain has TRBV7-2 and TRBJ2-2, with D possibly being TRBD2 (6 bases). The V gene's germline CDR1 is SGHTA and CDR2 FQGNSA. CDR3 size: 16 residues. Trimming took off 0 bases at V and 5 bases at J, with 13 bases between the two ends. The CDR3 DNA follows: TGTGCCAGCAGCTTAGCGCCAGCGGGTGCTACCGGGGAGCTGTTTTTT. This translates into CASSLAPAGATGELFF. Combining the CDR3 with reference TRBV7-2 and TRBJ2-2 gives the whole variable domain GAGVSQSPSNKVTEKGKDVELRCDPISGHTALYWYRQSLGQGLEFLIYFQGNSAPDKSGLPSDRFSAERTGGSVSTLTIQRTQQEDSAVYLCASSLAPAGATGELFFGEGSRLTVL.